This T cell receptor beta chain was retrieved from a study of OX40 agonist ivuxolimab in advanced cancers. Study summary: Patients were infused with ivuxolimab every 2 weeks at 0.01 to 10 mg/kg. Those enrolled were less than 85% male, with a mean age of roughly 62 years and ages from roughly 20 to 90.

Study-wide points: At doses 0.1 to 3.0 mg/kg, CD4+ and CD8+ clones expanded.

As regards this clone: Its antigen remains unidentified.

At baseline, cycle 4 day 1, and cycle 7 day 1, blood was sampled. The CDR3 runs 15 residues. Trimming stripped 2 bases from V and 3 bases from J, with 11 bases between. The germline V gene encodes CDR1 MDHEN and CDR2 SYDVKM. The data were produced by immunoSEQ multiplex PCR, yet TCRdb's version contains in-frame clones alone and is incomplete. The sample lists 65,000 to 95,000 clones; about 85% were seen once. The material sequenced was CD4+ or CD8+ T cells sorted from blood, taken in a trial of the OX40 agonist ivuxolimab. This clonotype was sampled from an adult with an advanced solid tumor such as melanoma, head and neck, liver or kidney cancer. The rearrangement uses TRBV28 and TRBJ1-3, with D uncertain. Here the CDR3 DNA reads TGTGCCAGCAGTTTAGGAGGGATGGGTGGAAACACCATATATTTT. This sequence encodes CASSLGGMGGNTIYF. Full variable domain (missing parts from reference TRBV28 and TRBJ1-3): DVKVTQSSRYLVKRTGEKVFLECVQDMDHENMFWYRQDPGLGLRLIYFSYDVKMKEKGDIPEGYSVSREKKERFSLILESASTNQTSMYLCASSLGGMGGNTIYFGEGSWLTVV.